This T cell receptor (beta chain) emerged from a study of blood T cell repertoires in COVID-19. Overall study context: The study drew acute and convalescent COVID-19 samples from the United States, Italy and Spain. Sources were T cells, B-cell-depleted T cells, or PBMCs; the material itself was cDNA or gDNA.

V was pared by 2 bases and J by 2 bases, with 10 bases between. This CDR3 has 15 residues. CDR1 and CDR2 (germline): SGHVS, FNYEAQ. As handled by the study authors: Reference gene primer amplification in the assay estimated nucleated cell counts. Repertoires were generated with immunoSEQ multiplex PCR, while TCRdb's copy carries only in-frame clones and drops some. V and J calls and clone size come straight from that table; D and trimming were deduced from the DNA. The sample lists some 45,000 clones; 80% to 90% were seen once. The sequencing input was peripheral blood. The receptor was derived from a human donor in a cohort sampled during active COVID-19. The genes are TRBV7-6 and TRBJ2-1; D uncertain. The CDR3 sequence: CASSLSGGPYNEQFF. The DNA of the CDR3 is TGTGCCAGCAGCTTAAGTGGCGGTCCCTACAATGAGCAGTTCTTC. The full variable domain, completed using reference TRBV7-6 and TRBJ2-1, is GAGVSQSPRYKVTKRGQDVALRCDPISGHVSLYWYRQALGQGPEFLTYFNYEAQQDKSGLPNDRFSAERPEGSISTLTIQRTEQRDSAMYRCASSLSGGPYNEQFFGPGTRLTVL.